This entry lists 7 T cell receptor beta chains sequenced from one sample in a study of blood T cells in healthy people across ages (dated by TCRdb to the mid-2010s). The library came from 5' RACE. Sequencing was carried out with an Illumina HiSeq 2500. A second PCR of roughly 7 to 12 cycles was performed with a sample-barcoded 5' primer and a J-beta primer mix. Through fastp at Q25 and MiXCR, TCRdb rebuilt clones from the public reads, retaining in-frame beta chains. When rows share a CDR3 protein, they turn into one entry using the most common DNA and genes. The sample table holds hundreds of thousands of distinct CDR3 sequences, of which 25% to 30% were seen once. The ten biggest clones cover 15% to 19% of the sample. Sequenced: blood. The receptor set was obtained from a woman older than 75 in good health.

The rearrangement joins TRBV20-1 to TRBJ2-7, with 11 bases identical to TRBD2. From germline, CDR1 is DFQATT and CDR2 SNEGSKA (reference sequence). After removal of 5 bases from V and 7 bases from J, the junction contained 13 bases not matched to a gene. This CDR3 is 15 amino acids long. The CDR3 reads CSAELAGGRSNEQYF. CDR3 bases: TGCAGTGCTGAGCTAGCGGGGGGAAGATCCAATGAGCAGTACTTC.

This clonotype occurred many times. V is TRBV5-1 and J is TRBJ2-5; D could derive from TRBD1 or TRBD2 (5 bases each). The V end lost 0 bases, the J end lost 5 bases, and 14 bases lay between the germline ends. This CDR3 has 15 amino acids. In germline, CDR1 is SGHRS, CDR2 YFSETQ. CDR3 in amino acids: CASSLAVGDPETQYF. CDR3 DNA: TGCGCCAGCAGCTTGGCCGTAGGGGACCCGGAGACCCAGTACTTC.

This clonotype was seen repeatedly, ten times or more. This rearrangement joins TRBV12-3 or TRBV12-4 to TRBJ2-7, with unresolved D. There are 12 residues in the CDR3. With 6 bases removed from V and 5 bases from J, the gap between germline ends came to 11 bases. The CDR3: CASSPRPNEQYF. The CDR3 coding sequence is TGTGCCAGCAGCCCCCGGCCCAACGAGCAGTACTTC.

This clonotype was seen only a few times. The chain carries TRBV5-5 and TRBJ1-6; the match to TRBD1 covers 10 bases. The CDR3 is made up of 16 amino acids. With V trimmed by 4 bases and J by 8 bases, 9 bases remained unmatched. Germline V gene data show CDR1 as SGHKS and CDR2 as YYEKEE (reference sequence). In DNA, the CDR3 is TGTGCCAGCAGCCAAGGGACAGGGGAGGCCTATTCACCCCTCCACTTT. Amino acid sequence: CASSQGTGEAYSPLHF. Based on the CDR3 plus reference TRBV5-5 and TRBJ1-6, the full variable domain is DAGVTQSPTHLIKTRGQQVTLRCSPISGHKSVSWYQQVLGQGPQFIFQYYEKEERGRGNFPDRFSARQFPNYSSELNVNALLLGDSALYLCASSQGTGEAYSPLHFGNGTRLTVT.

There are many counts of this clonotype. The chain uses TRBV2 and TRBJ1-5, with D maybe TRBD1 (6 bases). Germline CDR1 reads SNHLY; CDR2 reads FYNNEI. V lost 5 bases to trimming and J lost 2 bases, with 10 bases between them. This CDR3 spans 14 amino acids. The DNA of the CDR3 is TGTGCCAGCAGTTCGGACAGCGGCAATCAGCCCCAGCATTTT. Residues: CASSSDSGNQPQHF.

This clonotype was counted a few times. A much larger clone lies a single base off, so this may be a read error. This chain links TRBV10-3 with TRBJ2-3, with 10 bases aligning to TRBD1. The CDR3 totals 14 residues. V gave up 6 bases and J gave up 1 base; unmatched junction bases: 1. The V gene's germline CDR1 is ENHRY and CDR2 SYGVKD. The CDR3 DNA reads as TGTGCCATCAGGGGACAGGGGCGCACAGATACGCAGTATTTT. It yields the protein CAIRGQGRTDTQYF.

On this clonotype itself: This may stem from a read error, because a much larger clone lies one nucleotide away. The gene calls are TRBV2 and TRBJ2-7; perhaps TRBD2 as D (5 bases). Trimming pared 4 bases from V and 7 bases from J, leaving 14 bases between. The germline gives CDR1 SNHLY, CDR2 FYNNEI. The CDR3 length is 13 residues. CDR3 loop: CASSGVISGEQYF. DNA for the CDR3: TGTGCCAGCAGTGGCGTAATCTCGGGGGAGCAGTACTTC.